This T cell receptor (beta chain) was observed in a study of regulatory T cells in long-lasting Graves disease. The CDR3 length is 11 residues. Deletions cut 7 bases from V and 4 bases from J, with 7 bases between. Germline V lookup: CDR1 SQVTM, CDR2 ANQGSEA. The authors built TCR beta libraries using iRepertoire HTBI primers and Arm-PCR of CDR3 regions. Source study methods: Samples jointly harbored 62 TRBV and approximately 15 TRBJ segments. TCRdb itself ran the multiplex PCR reads through MiXCR, one entry per CDR3 protein. The V and J calls come from TCRdb's annotation, not from the publication. The sample carries about 310,000 distinct CDR3 sequences, around 23% recorded once. The time point: persistent/refractory GD, antithyroid drugs over 5 years with positive TRAb. PBMCs were the source of the RNA used for TCR sequencing.

The input for sequencing was peripheral blood mononuclear cells (PBMCs), taken when the disease was refractory, from a patient treated with antithyroid drugs. The chain employs TRBV29-1 and TRBJ2-2, with D uncertain. The sequence was obtained from a female donor with Graves disease. The DNA for the CDR3 is TGCAGCGCGACTCGCACCGGGGAGCTGTTTTTT. Its translation is CSATRTGELFF.